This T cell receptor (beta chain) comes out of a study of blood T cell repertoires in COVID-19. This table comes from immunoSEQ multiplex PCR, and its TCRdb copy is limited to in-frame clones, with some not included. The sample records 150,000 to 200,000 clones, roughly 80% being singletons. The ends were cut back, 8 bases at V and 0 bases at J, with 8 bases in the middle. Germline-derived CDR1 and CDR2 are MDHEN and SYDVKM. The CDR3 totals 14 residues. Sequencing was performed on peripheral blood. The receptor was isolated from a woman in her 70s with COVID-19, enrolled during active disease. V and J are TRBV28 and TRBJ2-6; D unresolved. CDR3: CASLESSGANVLTF. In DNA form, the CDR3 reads TGTGCCAGCTTGGAGAGCTCTGGGGCCAACGTCCTGACTTTC.